Listed below are T cell receptor beta chains from one sample, sequenced in a study of control samples from healthy donors and cancer patients. Profiling relied on immunoSEQ multiplex PCR, and the TCRdb table lists in-frame clones only, not all of them. This table holds some 74,000 clones, around nine tenths found once. Sequences were obtained from blood. The receptors come from a woman aged 45-65 years in good health. Each CDR3 is given with its conserved first and last residue. A D gene is named only where the DNA matches it firmly. Clone size appears in some rows only: once, few, many, or a class for an expanded clone.

size,D,J,V,DNA,CDR3
-,-,TRBJ1-1,TRBV2,TGTGCCAGCAGTGTGGACGGACCGAACACTGAAGCTTTCTTT,CASSVDGPNTEAFF
-,TRBD1,TRBJ2-7,TRBV18,TGTGCCAGCTCACCTTCACAGGGGACGCCCTACGAGCAGTACTTC,CASSPSQGTPYEQYF
-,-,TRBJ2-1,TRBV12-3/TRBV12-4,TGTGCCAGCAGTTTTGGCGGGGCGGATGAGCAGTTCTTC,CASSFGGADEQFF
-,-,TRBJ1-1,TRBV18,TGTGCCAGCTCACAAGAAGAATACACTGAAGCTTTCTTT,CASSQEEYTEAFF
few,-,TRBJ2-7,TRBV6-1,TGTGCCAGCAGTGAAGAGAAGGTACCCGAGTTGGGCTACGAGCAGTACTTC,CASSEEKVPELGYEQYF
-,TRBD1,TRBJ1-1,TRBV5-6,TGTGCCAGCAGCGGGGATCAGGGGGCGCTTACTGAAGCTTTCTTT,CASSGDQGALTEAFF
-,TRBD1,TRBJ2-7,TRBV5-1,TGCGCCAGCAGCTTGAGTTTGTCCGGGACAGCCTTCTCCTACGAGCAGTACTTC,CASSLSLSGTAFSYEQYF
-,-,TRBJ2-7,TRBV6-6,TGTGCCAGCAGTTACTCCTTCATTGACCTTTCCTACGAGCAGTACTTC,CASSYSFIDLSYEQYF
-,TRBD1,TRBJ1-2,TRBV13,TGTGCCAGCAGAACAGGACAGGGGCTAGCTAACTATGGCTACACCTTC,CASRTGQGLANYGYTF
-,-,TRBJ2-7,TRBV10-2,TGCGCCAGCAGTGATACCGGACCCTCCTACGAGCAGTACTTC,CASSDTGPSYEQYF
-,-,TRBJ2-7,TRBV7-9,TGTGCCAGCAGCTTAGTGGCCGAGCAGTACTTC,CASSLVAEQYF
-,-,TRBJ1-2,TRBV7-9,TGTGCCAGCAGCTTTAACGGGGACTATGGCTACACCTTC,CASSFNGDYGYTF
once,-,TRBJ2-3,TRBV5-1,TGCGCCAGCAGCTTTCGTCGCACAGATACGCAGTATTTT,CASSFRRTDTQYF
-,-,TRBJ1-6,TRBV5-1,TGCGCCAGCAGCTTGGGCGGGTTTGGGAATAATTCACCCCTCCACTTT,CASSLGGFGNNSPLHF
-,TRBD1,TRBJ2-7,TRBV20-1,TGCAGTGCTGGACAGGTCTACGAGCAGTACTTC,CSAGQVYEQYF
-,-,TRBJ2-1,TRBV25-1,TGTGCCAACCCGTGCATGTGGGGGGGCATTTTATATGAGCAGTTCTTC,CANPCMWGGILYEQFF
-,-,TRBJ1-2,TRBV21-1,TGTGCCAGCAGCTACCGGGACAGTTTTTATGGCTACACCTTC,CASSYRDSFYGYTF
-,-,TRBJ2-3,TRBV29-1,TGCAGCGTTTTGGGGCGCGAGCTTGATACGCAGTATTTT,CSVLGRELDTQYF
-,-,TRBJ2-3,TRBV2,TGTGCCAGCAGTTACACAGATACGCAGTATTTT,CASSYTDTQYF
-,-,TRBJ1-6,TRBV5-1,TGCGCCAGCAGCTTGGACCTGAATTCACCCCTCCACTTT,CASSLDLNSPLHF
-,-,TRBJ1-2,TRBV20-1,TGCAGTGCTAGTCAGGGATATGGCTACACCTTC,CSASQGYGYTF
few,-,TRBJ2-3,TRBV25-1,TGTGCCAGCAGTGCGACAGGATATTACACAGATACGCAGTATTTT,CASSATGYYTDTQYF
few,-,TRBJ2-7,TRBV7-6,TGTGCCAGCAGCCCTACTACGGGCTTGGGTAGCGAGCAGTACTTC,CASSPTTGLGSEQYF
-,-,TRBJ1-2,TRBV25-1,TGTGCCAGCAGTGAATATGGCAGAGACTATGGCTACACCTTC,CASSEYGRDYGYTF
-,-,TRBJ2-2,TRBV11-3,TGTGCCAGCAGCTTAGAAGGGGGGCTTGGCGGGGAGCTGTTTTTT,CASSLEGGLGGELFF
-,-,TRBJ2-3,TRBV3-1/TRBV3-2,TGTGCCAGCAGCCAGAGTATAGATACGCAGTATTTT,CASSQSIDTQYF
once,-,TRBJ2-3,TRBV19,TGTGCCAGTAGTAGGCTAGCGAACACAGATACGCAGTATTTT,CASSRLANTDTQYF
-,TRBD1,TRBJ1-6,TRBV6-5,TGTGCCAGCAGTTCCGGGACAGCCTATAATTCACCCCTCCACTTT,CASSSGTAYNSPLHF
-,-,TRBJ1-6,TRBV7-6,TGTGCCAGCAGCTCAAGGCTGGGTGGGAGAGGTTCACCCCTCCACTTT,CASSSRLGGRGSPLHF
-,-,TRBJ1-1,TRBV4-2,TGTGCCAGCAGCCCGACTGTCGGGCAGCAGAACACTGAAGCTTTCTTT,CASSPTVGQQNTEAFF
few,-,TRBJ1-3,TRBV30,TGTGCCTGGAAGAGGGCTGGAAACACCATATATTTT,CAWKRAGNTIYF
-,-,TRBJ2-1,TRBV15,TGTGCCACCAGCAGGCTTTGGGGGGATGAGCAGTTCTTC,CATSRLWGDEQFF
-,-,TRBJ1-5,TRBV19,TGTGCCAGTAGTAGGACAGACAATCAGCCCCAGCATTTT,CASSRTDNQPQHF
-,-,TRBJ1-6,TRBV5-5,TGTGCCAGCACCCGTGACAGCGGAAGCTCCTATAATTCACCCCTCCACTTT,CASTRDSGSSYNSPLHF
-,-,TRBJ2-7,TRBV12-3/TRBV12-4,TGTGCCAGCTCCCGAGGGAACGAGCAGTACTTC,CASSRGNEQYF
-,-,TRBJ1-1,TRBV6-1,TGTGCCAGCAGTGATGGGTCACAAGAAGCTTTCTTT,CASSDGSQEAFF
-,-,TRBJ1-2,TRBV14,TGTGCCAGCAGCCAAAGGGAGGGCTATGGCTACACCTTC,CASSQREGYGYTF
once,-,TRBJ1-2,TRBV2,TGTGCCAGCAGTGAAGCGTCGGGGAAGTATGGCTACACCTTC,CASSEASGKYGYTF
-,-,TRBJ1-5,TRBV7-8,TGTGCCAGCAGCTTGATCAGGGTTGAGCAGCCCCAGCATTTT,CASSLIRVEQPQHF
few,TRBD1,TRBJ1-2,TRBV4-2,TGTGCCAGCAGCCAAGAGGGACAGAGCATCTATGGCTACACCTTC,CASSQEGQSIYGYTF
-,-,TRBJ2-2,TRBV3-1/TRBV3-2,TGTGCCAGCAGCCAAGAAACAAGGGGCGCAGGCGGGGAGCTGTTTTTT,CASSQETRGAGGELFF
-,-,TRBJ1-1,TRBV12-3/TRBV12-4,TGTGCCAGCAGCTCGACTGGCACTGAAGCTTTCTTT,CASSSTGTEAFF
-,-,TRBJ1-2,TRBV5-5,TGTGCCAGCAGCTCCCAACAGGGCTACTATGGCTACACCTTC,CASSSQQGYYGYTF
-,-,TRBJ1-6,TRBV11-2,TGTGCCAGCAGCCAAGCGTATGGCTCCTATAATTCACCCCTCCACTTT,CASSQAYGSYNSPLHF
-,TRBD1,TRBJ1-4,TRBV3-1/TRBV3-2,TGTGCCAGCCAGGGGACAGGGGGCGATGAAAAACTGTTTTTT,CASQGTGGDEKLFF
-,TRBD2,TRBJ2-7,TRBV9,TGTGCCAGCAGCGCGGACGGGAGGGGAGAAGAGCAGTACTTC,CASSADGRGEEQYF
once,-,TRBJ2-1,TRBV7-2,TGTGCCAGCAGCTTGGGGGGGCCCCCTGGCAATGAGCAGTTCTTC,CASSLGGPPGNEQFF
few,-,TRBJ1-3,TRBV6-6,TGTGCCAGCAGTTATAGGGCTGGAAACACCATATATTTT,CASSYRAGNTIYF
-,-,TRBJ1-5,TRBV10-1,TGCGCCAGCAGTGAGTCACGGGATCAGCCCCAGCATTTT,CASSESRDQPQHF
-,-,TRBJ2-7,TRBV5-1,TGCGCCAGCAAGGAGCCGGATATGCTCGAGCAGTACTTC,CASKEPDMLEQYF
-,-,TRBJ1-2,TRBV6-5,TGTGCCAGCACAGGGGCTTTGGGCTATGGCTACACCTTC,CASTGALGYGYTF
-,-,TRBJ2-2,TRBV6-1,TGTGCCAGCAACTCTGTTAGAGCGAACACCGGGGAGCTGTTTTTT,CASNSVRANTGELFF
-,-,TRBJ1-2,TRBV6-5,TGTGCCAGCAGAGTGGAAACAGGGCTTCGAGGCTACACCTTC,CASRVETGLRGYTF
-,-,TRBJ1-2,TRBV6-4,TGTGCCAGCAGTGACTCGAGTGGGGGTACCTATGGCTACACCTTC,CASSDSSGGTYGYTF